These 29 T cell receptor beta chains were sequenced from one sample in a study of T cells after somatic rescue of genetic block. Repertoires were generated with immunoSEQ multiplex PCR, while TCRdb's copy carries only in-frame clones and drops some. Of about 14,000 clones detected, approximately 75% appear once; the ten largest clones hold approximately 30%. The sequencing input was peripheral blood mononuclear cells (PBMCs). The receptors originated from a man in his late teens or twenties.

The genes are TRBV6-1 and TRBJ2-5; either TRBD1 or TRBD2 may fit D (5 bases each). V was cut by 5 bases and J by 4 bases, with 11 bases left in between. CDR1 MNHNS and CDR2 SASEGT come from the germline V gene. The CDR3 is made up of 13 amino acids. The DNA for the CDR3 is TGTGCCAGCAGTAGGTATGGGGGAGAGACCCAGTACTTC. Translating gives CASSRYGGETQYF.

The chain links TRBV27 to TRBJ2-1, with 7 bases fitting TRBD2. CDR3 size: 14 residues. Trimming removed 3 bases from V and 9 bases from J; junction bases left unmatched: 8. Germline V CDR1 and CDR2: MNHEY, SMNVEV (reference sequence). This CDR3 reads CASSFGTTLGEQFF. DNA of the CDR3: TGTGCCAGCAGTTTTGGGACTACTCTAGGTGAGCAGTTCTTC.

A single count supports this clone. The chain combines TRBV27 with TRBJ2-7, with 13 positions matching TRBD2. Germline CDR1 is MNHEY and CDR2 is SMNVEV (reference sequence). The junction had 13 bases not matched to a gene; V was cut back by 5 bases and J by 3 bases. The CDR3 sequence is 18 residues long. The CDR3 spells CASSGRTSGRGRRYEQYF. CDR3 DNA: TGTGCCAGCAGTGGACGGACTAGCGGGAGAGGAAGACGCTACGAGCAGTACTTC.

This rearrangement joins TRBV28 to TRBJ2-4, with TRBD1 matching over 10 bases. CDR3 length: 15 residues. Germline lookup yields CDR1 MDHEN and CDR2 SYDVKM. Losses at the gene ends were 6 bases for V and 8 bases for J; bases not matched to a gene: 10. The DNA of the CDR3 is TGTGCCAGCAGGACAGGGGGCGGAGGAAAGGACATTCAGTACTTC. Translation: CASRTGGGGKDIQYF.

This chain connects TRBV19 to TRBJ1-1; D is undetermined. The CDR3 consists of 16 residues. Germline V gives CDR1 LNHDA, CDR2 SQIVND (reference sequence). Trimming pared 0 bases from V and 2 bases from J, leaving 13 bases between. For the CDR3, the DNA is TGTGCCAGTAGTATAGATCTATCTCGCCCAAACACTGAAGCTTTCTTT. This encodes CASSIDLSRPNTEAFF. The full variable domain, with the rest looked up from reference TRBV19 and TRBJ1-1, is DGGITQSPKYLFRKEGQNVTLSCEQNLNHDAMYWYRQDPGQGLRLIYYSQIVNDFQKGDIAEGYSVSREKKESFPLTVTSAQKNPTAFYLCASSIDLSRPNTEAFFGQGTRLTVV.

The chain is built from TRBV11-3 and TRBJ2-7; 7 positions match TRBD2. CDR3 size: 14 residues. CDR1 is SGHNT and CDR2 is YENEEA in the germline V gene. V was pared by 2 bases and J by 2 bases, with 3 bases of the junction left unmatched. CDR3: CASSLTSEPYEQYF. The CDR3 coding sequence is TGTGCCAGCAGCTTAACTAGCGAGCCCTACGAGCAGTACTTC.

The rearrangement links TRBV18 to TRBJ2-7; the D is unclear. Germline V gives CDR1 KGHSH, CDR2 LQKENI. CDR3 length: 15 amino acids. Between the trimmed V and J ends, which lost 1 base and 2 bases, there was a span of 12 bases. CDR3 amino acids: CASSPRLTDTYEQYF. CDR3 nucleotides: TGTGCCAGCTCACCACGGTTGACGGATACCTACGAGCAGTACTTC.

Details on this clone: The germline gene is not matched at one end of the junction; a read error may be the cause. Other nucleotide sequences in the sample specify the same CDR3. The chain links TRBV14 to TRBJ2-2, with D perhaps matching TRBD2 (7 bases). This CDR3 contains 15 residues. CDR1 and CDR2 from the germline V gene are SGHDN and FVKESK. CDR3 nucleotide sequence: TGCGCCAGCAGCCAAGATTGGGGGACACTAGCGACGGTGTTTTTT. Protein: CASSQDWGTLATVFF.

The genes are TRBV5-4 and TRBJ2-7; TRBD1 is a possible D gene (6 bases). Germline CDR1 and CDR2: SGHNT and YYREEE (reference sequence). The CDR3 runs 14 residues. Trimming took 2 bases from V and 0 from J, leaving 9 bases between them. The CDR3 region has the DNA TGTGCCAGCAGCTTTCAGGGGCCCTCCTACGAGCAGTACTTC. Encoded protein: CASSFQGPSYEQYF.

The V call is TRBV28, the J call TRBJ1-1, with 8 bases aligning to TRBD1. Germline V gene data show CDR1 as MDHEN and CDR2 as SYDVKM. Trimming removed 4 bases from V and 4 bases from J; junction bases left unmatched: 11. The CDR3 consists of 16 residues. The CDR3 bases are TGTGCCAGCAGTTCTCTCTTCAGGGGGCGCGGCACTGAAGCTTTCTTT. This translates into CASSSLFRGRGTEAFF.

The genes are TRBV7-9 and TRBJ2-7, with TRBD1 matching 7 bases. The CDR3 runs 16 residues. Trimming at V came to 4 bases and at J to 3 bases, leaving 12 bases not matched to a gene. Germline loops: CDR1 SEHNR, CDR2 FQNEAQ (reference sequence). CDR3 in DNA: TGTGCCAGCAGCTCCCTTGACGGACAGGTTCTCTACGAGCAGTACTTC. Protein: CASSSLDGQVLYEQYF.

The gene calls are TRBV30 and TRBJ2-3; D is possibly TRBD1 or TRBD2 (5 bases each). The V gene's germline CDR1 is GTSNPN and CDR2 SVGIG (reference sequence). This CDR3 has 16 residues. V dropped 2 bases and J dropped 1 base, with 16 bases sitting between them. The CDR3 region is CAWSLGERGRTDTQYF. DNA for the CDR3: TGTGCCTGGAGTCTAGGCGAACGGGGCCGCACAGATACGCAGTATTTT.

The chain combines TRBV5-1 with TRBJ2-5; 7 positions agree with TRBD1. Germline V CDR1 and CDR2: SGHRS, YFSETQ. V lost 3 bases and J lost 4; bases outside the gene matches: 6. This CDR3 contains 14 residues. For the CDR3, the DNA is TGCGCCAGCAGCTCCCGGGACAGCATAGAGACCCAGTACTTC. Amino acids: CASSSRDSIETQYF.

The chain employs TRBV6-6 and TRBJ1-1; 10 bases are shared with TRBD1. In germline, CDR1 is MNHNY, CDR2 SVGAGI (reference sequence). This CDR3 contains 15 residues. V was pared by 2 bases and J by 5 bases, with 5 bases of the junction left unmatched. CDR3 residues: CASSYVTGGETEAFF. CDR3 bases: TGTGCCAGCAGTTACGTGACAGGGGGCGAGACTGAAGCTTTCTTT.

The genes are TRBV6-1 and TRBJ1-2; TRBD1 aligns across 10 bases. CDR1 MNHNS and CDR2 SASEGT come from the germline V gene. V was pared by 3 bases and J by 4 bases, with 8 bases of the junction left unmatched. This CDR3 comprises 16 residues. The CDR3 loop is CASSDRGTGAIYGYTF. As DNA, the CDR3 is TGTGCCAGCAGTGATCGCGGGACAGGGGCGATCTATGGCTACACCTTC.

This clone has a handful of counts. The chain joins TRBV7-3 to TRBJ2-3, with 12 bases aligning to TRBD2. CDR1 is SGHTA and CDR2 is FQGTGA in the germline V gene. V dropped 2 bases and J dropped 5; count of bases not matched to a gene: 5. This CDR3 is 16 amino acids long. The CDR3 protein is CASSLLLAGGLDTQYF. In DNA, the CDR3 is TGTGCCAGCAGCTTACTCCTAGCGGGGGGGCTAGATACGCAGTATTTT.

This clone was seen more than once but under ten times. This chain connects TRBV5-8 to TRBJ2-7; the D gene is possibly TRBD1 (5 bases). CDR3 size: 14 residues. V was cut by 2 bases and J by 3 bases, with 12 bases left in between. Germline loops: CDR1 SGHTS, CDR2 YDEGEE. The CDR3 reads CASSFRGLLYEQYF. For the CDR3, the DNA is TGTGCCAGCAGCTTTAGGGGTCTCCTCTACGAGCAGTACTTC.

As DNA, the CDR3 is TGCGCCAGCAGCCACTCCCCCGCGGGCACTGAAGCTTTCTTT. Protein product: CASSHSPAGTEAFF. This chain connects TRBV4-1 to TRBJ1-1, with D uncertain. Germline CDR1 is MGHRA and CDR2 is YSYEKL. The V and J ends lost 3 bases and 4 bases respectively, with 12 bases between them. The CDR3 is 14 amino acids.

The chain is built from TRBV18 and TRBJ1-1; 7 positions match TRBD1. Germline values: CDR1 KGHSH, CDR2 LQKENI. Losses at the gene ends were 2 bases for V and 5 bases for J; bases not matched to a gene: 5. This CDR3 is built from 14 residues. The CDR3 spells CASSPMRGPTEAFF. The CDR3 region has the DNA TGTGCCAGCTCACCAATGAGGGGGCCGACTGAAGCTTTCTTT.

In regard to this clone: The germline gene is not matched at one end of the junction; a read error may be the cause. The V call is TRBV18, the J call TRBJ2-2, with 12 bases fitting TRBD2. CDR3 length equals 16 residues. Germline assignment: CDR1 KGHSH and CDR2 LQKENI. DNA of the CDR3: TGTGCCAGCTCCCCACTAGCGGGGGGCCTCGCCGGGGAGCTGTTTTTT. Amino acid sequence: CASSPLAGGLAGELFF.

The chain uses TRBV5-1 and TRBJ1-2, with 9 bases identical to TRBD1. Losses at the gene ends were 4 bases for V and 3 bases for J; bases not matched to a gene: 7. The CDR3 length is 15 residues. Per the germline V gene, CDR1 is SGHRS and CDR2 is YFSETQ. The CDR3 here is CASSLGQGKYYGYTF. The CDR3 DNA is TGCGCCAGCAGCCTAGGACAGGGGAAGTACTATGGCTACACCTTC.

This clone showed up just once. The chain uses TRBV21-1 and TRBJ2-7; TRBD1 was called by the table and not checked on the DNA. TRBV21-1 is a documented pseudogene. This CDR3 spans 14 amino acids. The CDR3 DNA reads TGTGCCAGCAGCCTCGCAGGGAAAACCTACGAGCAGTACTTC. It translates to CASSLAGKTYEQYF.

This clone has a handful of counts. This chain connects TRBV2 to TRBJ1-4, with D tentatively TRBD1 (5 bases). Deletions cut 4 bases from V and 0 bases from J, with 18 bases between. CDR1 SNHLY and CDR2 FYNNEI come from the germline V gene. This CDR3 spans 18 amino acids. The CDR3 DNA is TGTGCCAGCAGTGGGAGGGGAACAGCCTATGCAACTAATGAAAAACTGTTTTTT. It codes for CASSGRGTAYATNEKLFF.

The chain employs TRBV7-9 and TRBJ1-2; D uncertain. The CDR3 is 14 amino acids. Between the trimmed V and J ends, which lost 1 base and 7 bases, there was a span of 13 bases. CDR1 is SEHNR, CDR2 FQNEAQ, per germline (reference sequence). DNA for the CDR3: TGTGCCAGCAGCTTAGGGATGAGGACGGGTGGCTACACCTTC. Its protein is CASSLGMRTGGYTF. The entire variable domain, with the rest obtained from reference TRBV7-9 and TRBJ1-2, is as follows: DTGVSQNPRHKITKRGQNVTFRCDPISEHNRLYWYRQTLGQGPEFLTYFQNEAQLEKSRLLSDRFSAERPKGSFSTLEIQRTEQGDSAMYLCASSLGMRTGGYTFGSGTRLTVV.

This clone was seen a few times. This chain links TRBV28 with TRBJ1-2; maybe TRBD1 (5 bases). This CDR3 is built from 14 residues. CDR1 and CDR2 (germline): MDHEN, SYDVKM. Trimming shortened V by 4 bases and J by 4 bases, and 13 bases separated the two germline ends. CDR3 DNA: TGTGCCAGCAGTTCCCAGGGCAGCTTCTATGGCTACACCTTC. This translates into CASSSQGSFYGYTF.

The chain is built from TRBV7-9 and TRBJ2-1, with D tentatively TRBD2 (6 bases). The germline V and J ends were trimmed by 0 bases and 8 bases, with 20 bases remaining between them. The CDR3 totals 17 residues. Per germline, CDR1 SEHNR and CDR2 FQNEAQ (reference sequence). The CDR3 nucleotides read TGTGCCAGCAGCTTAGCCCGGACTATTTGGGGCTTACATGAGCAGTTCTTC. Translating gives CASSLARTIWGLHEQFF.

This clone was seen a single time. The chain combines TRBV11-3 with TRBJ2-3; D gene ambiguous. Between the trimmed V and J ends, which lost 1 base and 2 bases, there was a span of 10 bases. The V gene's germline CDR1 is SGHNT and CDR2 YENEEA. This CDR3 is built from 15 residues. The CDR3 DNA follows: TGTGCCAGCAGCTTAGGTGGCCGAAACACAGATACGCAGTATTTT. It specifies CASSLGGRNTDTQYF.

The rearrangement links TRBV19 to TRBJ2-5; D not resolved. Germline CDR1 is LNHDA and CDR2 is SQIVND (reference sequence). The CDR3 is made up of 15 amino acids. The germline V and J ends were trimmed by 3 bases and 1 base, with 12 bases remaining between them. CDR3 sequence: CASSISGRLQETQYF. Here the CDR3 DNA reads TGTGCCAGTAGTATCTCCGGACGCCTCCAAGAGACCCAGTACTTC.

The genes are TRBV18 and TRBJ1-1; D not certain. The V gene's germline CDR1 is KGHSH and CDR2 LQKENI. Trimming shortened V by 3 bases and J by 2 bases, and 7 bases separated the two germline ends. This CDR3 is 13 amino acids long. The CDR3 coding sequence is TGTGCCAGCTCACCCGCAGTCAACACTGAAGCTTTCTTT. It encodes CASSPAVNTEAFF. Complete variable domain (other parts from reference TRBV18 and TRBJ1-1): NAGVMQNPRHLVRRRGQEARLRCSPMKGHSHVYWYRQLPEEGLKFMVYLQKENIIDESGMPKERFSAEFPKEGPSILRIQQVVRGDSAAYFCASSPAVNTEAFFGQGTRLTVV.